The 30 T cell receptor beta chains listed next were all sequenced from one sample in a study of human T cells and chemical hapten exposure. From the RACE reads, TCRdb called clonotypes with MiXCR, one entry per CDR3 protein. The sample records about 84,000 distinct CDR3 sequences, 10% to 11% being singletons. Time point reported: patch test 3, about 24 weeks after DPC sensitization. Described treatment: therapeutic diphenylcyclopropenone sensitization with weekly scalp DPC. Sequences were derived from whole blood, sampled in connection with sensitization to the hapten diphenylcyclopropenone (DPC). Every receptor here comes from a woman in her fifties or sixties with alopecia areata. Some clones in this sample may be carry-over from other donors' samples.

The sample holds many counts of this clonotype. The chain carries TRBV11-2 and TRBJ1-2; D not certain. The V end was cut by 4 bases, the J end by 7 bases, with 7 bases between. Germline V CDR1 and CDR2: SGHAT, FQNNGV. This CDR3 contains 11 residues. CDR3 region: CASSSLTGYTF. CDR3 in DNA: TGTGCCAGCAGCTCTTTAACTGGCTACACCTTC.

This clonotype was found many times. V is TRBV5-5 and J is TRBJ1-2; weak D call: TRBD1 (5 bases). Trimming took 0 bases from V and 5 from J, leaving 11 bases between them. The CDR3 extends over 14 amino acids. The germline gives CDR1 SGHKS, CDR2 YYEKEE (reference sequence). Written as DNA, the CDR3 is TGTGCCAGCAGCTTGGGACCGACAGAGTATGGCTACACCTTC. Amino acids: CASSLGPTEYGYTF.

This clonotype was seen repeatedly, ten times or more. The chain couples TRBV28 to TRBJ1-1, with D unresolved. The CDR3 totals 17 residues. The V and J ends lost 0 bases and 4 bases respectively, with 18 bases between them. Germline loops: CDR1 MDHEN, CDR2 SYDVKM. CDR3 DNA: TGTGCCAGCAGTTTATGGTCCCGCTCTAGTGGTCGCACTGAAGCTTTCTTT. Its translation is CASSLWSRSSGRTEAFF.

This chain joins TRBV9 and TRBJ2-7; a weak D match, TRBD1 (5 bases). This CDR3 has 14 amino acids. Trimming left V 0 bases short and J 5 bases short, with 12 bases between. The V gene's germline CDR1 is SGDLS and CDR2 YYNGEE. Written as DNA, the CDR3 is TGTGCCAGCAGCGTAGATGGCAGGGTCCACGAGCAGTACTTC. This encodes CASSVDGRVHEQYF.

This clonotype was observed many times. The chain is built from TRBV7-2 and TRBJ2-1; TRBD2 agrees at 12 bases. Germline V gives CDR1 SGHTA, CDR2 FQGNSA. V shed 3 bases and J 6 bases; nucleotides not matched to a gene: 6. The CDR3 length is 16 residues. The CDR3, as DNA: TGTGCCAGCAGCTTGGCCGCTAGCGGGGGGGGCAATGAGCAGTTCTTC. This sequence encodes CASSLAASGGGNEQFF.

This clonotype was observed at least ten times. The chain links TRBV28 to TRBJ2-5; a possible D gene is TRBD1 (6 bases). Germline CDR1 is MDHEN and CDR2 is SYDVKM. The CDR3 contains 17 residues. With 6 bases removed from V and 0 bases from J, the gap between germline ends came to 20 bases. This CDR3 reads CASSHIQGPPYQETQYF. The CDR3 DNA reads as TGTGCCAGCAGCCACATCCAGGGGCCACCGTACCAAGAGACCCAGTACTTC. The variable domain in full, with the rest retrieved from reference TRBV28 and TRBJ2-5, is DVKVTQSSRYLVKRTGEKVFLECVQDMDHENMFWYRQDPGLGLRLIYFSYDVKMKEKGDIPEGYSVSREKKERFSLILESASTNQTSMYLCASSHIQGPPYQETQYFGPGTRLLVL.

This clonotype was observed at least ten times. The J gene is TRBJ2-7, the V gene TRBV29-1, with TRBD2 matching over 9 bases. J gave up 3 bases and V 4 bases, and 10 bases lay outside the gene matches. This CDR3 comprises 15 residues. The germline V gene encodes CDR1 SQVTM and CDR2 ANQGSEA. DNA for the CDR3: TGCAGCGTTGGCCTCTCTAGCGGGACCAGCTACGAGCAGTACTTC. Its protein product is CSVGLSSGTSYEQYF.

The chain links TRBV6-2 or TRBV6-3 to TRBJ1-2, with D possibly matching TRBD1 (5 bases). V dropped 6 bases and J dropped 13 bases, with 24 bases sitting between them. There are 14 residues in the CDR3. Germline loops: CDR1 MNHEY, CDR2 SVGEGT. The DNA of the CDR3 is TGTGCCAGCAGCCCCACCGGGGGACGCCGGGAGGGCACCTTC. Translation gives CASSPTGGRREGTF.

This clonotype showed up just a few times. The chain links TRBV7-2 to TRBJ2-5; D not resolved. In germline, CDR1 is SGHTA, CDR2 FQGNSA. The CDR3 has 12 residues. Trimming cost V 1 base and J 5 bases, with 5 bases left between them. CDR3 nucleotide sequence: TGTGCCAGCAGCTTAGGGTATGAGACCCAGTACTTC. This encodes CASSLGYETQYF.

This clonotype was counted ten times or more. The CDR3 is CASSQLRRTDSFSEKLFF. The CDR3, as DNA: TGTGCCAGCAGTCAACTGAGGCGAACGGACAGTTTCAGTGAAAAACTGTTTTTT. This chain links TRBV27 with TRBJ1-4; D might be TRBD1 (6 bases). Trimming cost V 5 bases and J 7 bases, with 26 bases left between them. The CDR3 runs to 18 residues. Germline CDR1 is MNHEY and CDR2 is SMNVEV (reference sequence).

The chain links TRBV11-2 to TRBJ2-7; no definite D call. CDR3 length: 15 amino acids. Germline CDR1 is SGHAT and CDR2 is FQNNGV. The ends were cut back, 5 bases at V and 0 bases at J, with 14 bases in the middle. CDR3 coding DNA: TGTGCCAGCAGCAACCTGCGGCGCATCTCCTACGAGCAGTACTTC. Translated: CASSNLRRISYEQYF.

This clonotype occurred many times. The chain recombines TRBV14 with TRBJ2-5; D is uncertain. V was trimmed by 0 bases and J by 1 base, leaving 9 bases between them. Germline values: CDR1 SGHDN, CDR2 FVKESK. CDR3 length: 15 residues. CDR3 nucleotide sequence: TGTGCCAGCAGCCAAGATACACACTTCCAAGAGACCCAGTACTTC. Translating it yields CASSQDTHFQETQYF.

This clonotype is a singleton in its sample. The conserved phenylalanine or tryptophan normally closing the CDR3 is absent here, so this likely arose from a read error. The chain uses TRBV6-5 and TRBJ2-4; D perhaps matches TRBD2 (6 bases). Germline lookup yields CDR1 MNHEY and CDR2 SVGAGI. Trimming stripped 6 bases from V and 1 base from J, with 13 bases between. The CDR3 is 15 amino acids. The CDR3 region has the DNA TGTGCCAGCAGACGCTATACTAGCGCCAAAAACATTCAGTACTCC. Translation gives CASRRYTSAKNIQYS.

This clonotype has ten or more counts. J is TRBJ2-1 and V is TRBV7-9; TRBD1 or TRBD2 may be the D gene (5 bases each). Deletions cut 1 base from V and 0 bases from J, with 7 bases between. The CDR3 loop spans 15 amino acids. CDR1 SEHNR and CDR2 FQNEAQ come from the germline V gene (reference sequence). CDR3 in DNA: TGTGCCAGCAGCTTAGAGGGGAGCTCCTACAATGAGCAGTTCTTC. It translates to CASSLEGSSYNEQFF.

This clonotype was seen many times. V usage is TRBV24-1 and J usage is TRBJ2-5; a weak D match, TRBD2 (6 bases). Germline CDR1 and CDR2: KGHDR and SFDVKD. V lost 4 bases and J lost 5, with 13 bases in between. CDR3 length: 14 residues. The CDR3 loop is CATSEEGPRETQYF. The CDR3 DNA follows: TGTGCCACCAGTGAGGAGGGTCCCCGGGAGACCCAGTACTTC.

This clonotype was seen ten or more times. The V gene is TRBV7-9, the J gene TRBJ2-7; weak D call: TRBD1 (6 bases). The CDR3 is 13 residues long. V dropped 3 bases and J dropped 6 bases, with 12 bases sitting between them. Germline CDR1 SEHNR, CDR2 FQNEAQ (reference sequence). This chain's CDR3 is CASSLAGVAEQYF. The CDR3 DNA reads as TGTGCCAGCAGCTTGGCAGGGGTGGCCGAGCAGTACTTC.

This clonotype has at least ten counts. V is TRBV2 and J is TRBJ2-5; the D is unclear. The CDR3 is 12 residues long. The germline V gene encodes CDR1 SNHLY and CDR2 FYNNEI. The ends were cut back, 4 bases at V and 5 bases at J, with 8 bases in the middle. DNA of the CDR3: TGTGCCAGCAGTGTAATCATGGAGACCCAGTACTTC. It encodes CASSVIMETQYF.

V and J are TRBV20-1 and TRBJ2-1; 8 nucleotides match TRBD1. With 8 bases clipped from V and 3 bases from J, the junction kept 6 bases outside the gene matches. CDR3 length: 13 amino acids. Germline CDR1 and CDR2: DFQATT and SNEGSKA (reference sequence). The CDR3 reads CSTRDRLYNEQFF. The CDR3 bases are TGCAGTACCCGGGACAGGCTCTACAATGAGCAGTTCTTC.

The table lists this clonotype with many counts. This chain connects TRBV7-9 to TRBJ2-7; D uncertain. CDR3 length: 15 amino acids. The V and J ends lost 6 bases and 2 bases respectively, with 17 bases between them. The germline CDR1 and CDR2 sequences are SEHNR and FQNEAQ (reference sequence). The chain's CDR3 is CASSSNLGRTYEQYF. The CDR3 bases are TGTGCCAGCAGTTCAAATCTAGGGCGAACCTACGAGCAGTACTTC.

This clonotype was recorded at least ten times. This chain joins TRBV5-5 and TRBJ2-7, with no clear D. This CDR3 spans 13 amino acids. V lost 5 bases to trimming and J lost 2 bases, with 11 bases between them. Germline V gene sequence: CDR1 SGHKS, CDR2 YYEKEE (reference sequence). DNA of the CDR3: TGTGCCAGCAGATCAATGACCGCCTACGAGCAGTACTTC. Translation: CASRSMTAYEQYF.

This chain joins TRBV24-1 and TRBJ2-2, with D uncertain. This CDR3 has 14 residues. V lost 4 bases and J 3 bases, leaving 8 bases between the germline ends. CDR1 is KGHDR, CDR2 SFDVKD, per germline. CDR3 loop: CATSDYQDTGELFF. The CDR3 DNA is TGTGCCACCAGTGACTATCAGGACACCGGGGAGCTGTTTTTT.

In this sample, this clonotype turned up many times. This chain connects TRBV7-2 to TRBJ2-3; D is perhaps TRBD1 (5 bases). V was pared by 7 bases and J by 0 bases, with 14 bases between. The CDR3 totals 15 residues. The germline V gene has CDR1 SGHTA and CDR2 FQGNSA. CDR3 in amino acids: CASTRRGTSTDTQYF. The CDR3 DNA reads as TGTGCCAGCACCCGAAGGGGCACTAGCACAGATACGCAGTATTTT.

The V and J genes are TRBV24-1 and TRBJ2-2; D remains ambiguous. Trimming left V 5 bases short and J 0 bases short, with 12 bases between. Germline CDR1 KGHDR, CDR2 SFDVKD. The CDR3 consists of 16 residues. CDR3 in DNA: TGTGCCACCAGTGGTGGATGGCCCGCGAACACCGGGGAGCTGTTTTTT. Translated: CATSGGWPANTGELFF.

The V call is TRBV2, the J call TRBJ2-1; TRBD2 might be the D (6 bases). Germline V gives CDR1 SNHLY, CDR2 FYNNEI. This CDR3 comprises 14 residues. V lost 4 bases and J 1 base, leaving 8 bases between the germline ends. The CDR3 coding sequence is TGTGCCAGCAGTGCCGGGAGTTCCTACAATGAGCAGTTCTTC. Amino acid sequence: CASSAGSSYNEQFF.

This clonotype was recorded a few times. The CDR3 nucleotides are TGTGCCAGCAGCCAATTAGCGGGAGGTGGCAATGAGCAGTTCTTC. It is translated as CASSQLAGGGNEQFF. The chain couples TRBV7-3 to TRBJ2-1; TRBD2 matches 10 bases. V trimming: 5 bases; J trimming: 6 bases; junction bases outside the gene matches: 7. Germline V gene sequence: CDR1 SGHTA, CDR2 FQGTGA. The CDR3 covers 15 residues. Supplemented by reference TRBV7-3 and TRBJ2-1, the full variable domain reads GAGVSQTPSNKVTEKGKYVELRCDPISGHTALYWYRQSLGQGPEFLIYFQGTGAADDSGLPNDRFFAVRPEGSVSTLKIQRTERGDSAVYLCASSQLAGGGNEQFFGPGTRLTVL.

This clonotype was seen ten or more times. The chain combines TRBV10-2 with TRBJ1-5, with 8 bases lining up with TRBD1. This CDR3 has 14 amino acids. Germline assignment: CDR1 WSHSY and CDR2 SAAADI. Trimming cost V 4 bases and J 5 bases; bases outside gene matches: 4. The CDR3 DNA is TGCGCCAGCAGTGGAGACAGGGGCGATCAGCCCCAGCATTTT. It yields the protein CASSGDRGDQPQHF.

This clonotype was recorded many times. The rearrangement joins TRBV7-8 to TRBJ2-2, with D maybe TRBD2 (5 bases). The V end was cut by 8 bases, the J end by 8 bases, with 18 bases between. Germline V gene data show CDR1 as SGHVS and CDR2 as FQNEAQ. CDR3 size: 14 residues. The CDR3 coding sequence is TGTGCCAGCCCGTCACGGGATGGAATAGGGGAGCTGTTTTTT. Translating it yields CASPSRDGIGELFF.

This clonotype was detected ten times or more. The chain couples TRBV9 to TRBJ2-2; D is undetermined. Trimming took 4 bases from V and 2 from J, leaving 12 bases between them. The CDR3 is 15 amino acids. Germline V gene data show CDR1 as SGDLS and CDR2 as YYNGEE. The CDR3 sequence is CASSPGQANTGELFF. The CDR3 DNA reads as TGTGCCAGCAGCCCCGGGCAGGCAAACACCGGGGAGCTGTTTTTT.

This clonotype was counted at least ten times. The chain recombines TRBV11-2 with TRBJ2-1; 8 nucleotides line up with TRBD2. CDR1 and CDR2 from the germline V gene are SGHAT and FQNNGV. V was clipped by 5 bases and J by 7 bases; unmatched bases: 10. The CDR3 runs 15 residues. The CDR3 loop reads CASSPLAGIGNEQFF. The CDR3 DNA sequence: TGTGCCAGCAGCCCGTTAGCGGGAATTGGAAATGAGCAGTTCTTC.

This clonotype was seen only a few times. V and J are TRBV19 and TRBJ2-3; the D is unclear. Trimming stripped 9 bases from V and 4 bases from J, with 11 bases between. The germline V gene encodes CDR1 LNHDA and CDR2 SQIVND (reference sequence). The CDR3 runs to 12 residues. In DNA form, the CDR3 reads TGTGCCAGCAGCTCACTTGCAGATACGCAGTATTTT. Protein sequence: CASSSLADTQYF. The variable domain in full, with the rest retrieved from reference TRBV19 and TRBJ2-3, is DGGITQSPKYLFRKEGQNVTLSCEQNLNHDAMYWYRQDPGQGLRLIYYSQIVNDFQKGDIAEGYSVSREKKESFPLTVTSAQKNPTAFYLCASSSLADTQYFGPGTRLTVL.